The 7 T cell receptor beta chains listed next were all sequenced from one sample in a study of shared clonotypes between healthy human individuals. Using immunoSEQ multiplex PCR, the repertoire was profiled, and TCRdb retains in-frame clones only, with some absent. The sample records some 2.1 million clones, about 95% being singletons. Terminally differentiated effector memory CD45RA+ cells were left out of the naive CD8 fraction, which was CD45RO-negative and positively selected for CCR7. Material: naive CD8+ T cells sorted from blood. Source of these receptors: a man aged 18 to 35 in good health.

The chain has TRBV7-6 and TRBJ2-1; TRBD2 matches 11 bases. V lost 3 bases to trimming and J lost 4 bases; unmatched junction nucleotides: 2. Germline V gene lookup returns CDR1 SGHVS and CDR2 FNYEAQ. This CDR3 region has 15 residues. The CDR3 sequence is CASSFSGGDYNEQFF. Here the CDR3 DNA reads TGTGCCAGCAGCTTTAGCGGGGGGGATTACAATGAGCAGTTCTTC.

The V gene is TRBV19, the J gene TRBJ2-7; 9 positions agree with TRBD1. This CDR3 is 15 amino acids long. Germline CDR1 is LNHDA and CDR2 is SQIVND (reference sequence). The J segment lost 5 bases and the V segment lost 1 base, leaving 6 bases of the junction unmatched. DNA of the CDR3: TGTGCCAGTAGTATAGTCGGGACAGGGACCCACGAGCAGTACTTC. Its translation is CASSIVGTGTHEQYF.

CDR3 sequence: CASSLKQGLAGELFF. The CDR3 bases are TGCGCCAGCAGCCTCAAACAGGGGTTAGCCGGGGAGCTGTTTTTT. V usage is TRBV4-1 and J usage is TRBJ2-2; 7 bases map to TRBD1. Trimming removed 4 bases from V and 6 bases from J; junction bases left unmatched: 8. CDR1 and CDR2 from the germline V gene are MGHRA and YSYEKL. The CDR3 consists of 15 residues.

The J gene is TRBJ2-2, the V gene TRBV12-5; the match to TRBD2 covers 11 bases. With V trimmed by 2 bases and J by 7 bases, 9 bases remained unmatched. The CDR3 has 17 amino acids. Germline assignment: CDR1 LGHNT and CDR2 FRNRAP. The CDR3 nucleotides are TGTGCTAGTGGTTTGCCCCCTAGCGGGAGGAAAGGCGGGGAGCTGTTTTTT. Its protein product is CASGLPPSGRKGGELFF.

This clone was observed once. The chain carries TRBV4-2 and TRBJ1-4; 7 nucleotides line up with TRBD1. Germline V gene lookup returns CDR1 LGHNA and CDR2 YNFKEQ. J lost 6 bases, V lost 0 bases, and 10 bases had no gene match. The length of the CDR3 is 17 residues. DNA of the CDR3: TGTGCCAGCAGCCAAGATCCGGGAGGGGGCGAGGATGAAAAACTGTTTTTT. Its protein product is CASSQDPGGGEDEKLFF.

The chain links TRBV6-4 to TRBJ1-2, with D perhaps TRBD1 (6 bases). The CDR3 runs to 14 residues. Trimming removed 2 bases at V and 8 bases at J, with 15 bases between. Germline assignment: CDR1 MRHNA and CDR2 SNTAGT. In nucleotides, the CDR3 is TGTGCCAGCAGTGACCTTGGACAGATCGGCGGCTACACCTTC. It encodes CASSDLGQIGGYTF.

The rearrangement uses TRBV25-1 and TRBJ2-3; 9 bases agree with TRBD2. Germline CDR1 reads MGHDK; CDR2 reads SYGVNS. This CDR3 has 15 amino acids. Trimming at V came to 2 bases and at J to 4 bases, leaving 4 bases not matched to a gene. This CDR3 is CASSEGTSSADTQYF. The DNA for the CDR3 is TGTGCCAGCAGTGAAGGGACTAGCTCCGCAGATACGCAGTATTTT.